This record covers a single T cell receptor (beta chain). These data come from a study of T cells after yellow fever vaccination. V was cut by 5 bases and J by 8 bases, with 14 bases left in between. The CDR3 has 13 residues. Per the germline V gene, CDR1 is SGHRS and CDR2 is YFSETQ. TCRdb fed the 5' RACE reads into MiXCR, producing one record per CDR3 protein. Among 400,000 or so distinct CDR3 sequences listed, 11% were seen once. The chain employs TRBV5-1 and TRBJ2-1; D is unclear. The receptor was derived from a man between 18 and 29 years old who received the YFV17D yellow fever vaccine. The starting material was PBMCs, obtained on the day of the first yellow fever vaccination. In DNA, the CDR3 is TGCGCCAGCAGAAGTAACACGGGCGATGAGCAGTTCTTC. Amino acid sequence: CASRSNTGDEQFF.